Listed below are T cell receptor beta chains from one sample, sequenced in a study of immune evolution from preneoplasia to lung adenocarcinoma. Assay used: immunoSEQ multiplex PCR; TCRdb lists only in-frame clones, some missing. The sample contains about 7,500 clones, about four fifths of which appear only once. Sequences were obtained from FFPE invasive lung adenocarcinoma tissue. The receptors here all came from a middle-aged person with lung adenocarcinoma. Both conserved end residues are part of each CDR3. Fields, in order: J gene, D gene, V gene, clone size, CDR3 protein, CDR3 DNA. D genes are given only for firm matches. A clone size is listed for some rows: how often the clone was seen (once, few, many), or a class if it is expanded.

J: TRBJ1-1
D: NA
V: TRBV21-1
size: NA
CDR3: CASSKRGRTEAFF
DNA: TGTGCCAGCAGCAAACGGGGGCGGACTGAAGCTTTCTTT

J: TRBJ1-2
D: NA
V: TRBV2
size: NA
CDR3: CASKLQGLNYGYTF
DNA: TGTGCCAGCAAGCTACAGGGCCTTAACTATGGCTACACCTTC

J: TRBJ1-3
D: NA
V: TRBV7-2
size: NA
CDR3: CASSLGGGAGNTIYF
DNA: TGTGCCAGCAGCTTAGGCGGGGGCGCCGGAAACACCATATATTTT

J: TRBJ2-5
D: NA
V: TRBV2
size: NA
CDR3: CAGGQETQYF
DNA: TGTGCCGGGGGTCAAGAGACCCAGTACTTC

J: TRBJ1-3
D: TRBD1
V: TRBV30
size: NA
CDR3: CAWRQGTGNTIYF
DNA: TGTGCCTGGAGACAGGGGACCGGAAACACCATATATTTT

J: TRBJ1-4
D: NA
V: TRBV7-2
size: NA
CDR3: CASSSQAIGANEKLFF
DNA: TGTGCCAGCAGCTCACAGGCGATTGGGGCTAATGAAAAACTGTTTTTT

J: TRBJ1-1
D: NA
V: TRBV25-1
size: NA
CDR3: CASSSGFTEAFF
DNA: TGTGCCAGCAGTTCAGGGTTCACTGAAGCTTTCTTT

J: TRBJ2-2
D: TRBD2
V: TRBV19
size: NA
CDR3: CASRLIAGANTGELFF
DNA: TGTGCCAGTAGACTAATAGCGGGAGCGAACACCGGGGAGCTGTTTTTT

J: TRBJ1-4
D: TRBD1
V: TRBV30
size: few
CDR3: CAGLGQGVFATNEKLFF
DNA: TGTGCTGGTCTGGGACAGGGAGTGTTCGCAACTAATGAAAAACTGTTTTTT

J: TRBJ2-5
D: NA
V: TRBV7-6
size: NA
CDR3: CASSLAPRGETQYF
DNA: TGTGCCAGCAGCTTAGCGCCGAGAGGAGAGACCCAGTACTTC

J: TRBJ1-5
D: NA
V: TRBV19
size: NA
CDR3: CAISTGRNQPQHF
DNA: TGTGCCATCTCGACGGGCCGGAATCAGCCCCAGCATTTT

J: TRBJ1-6
D: NA
V: TRBV2
size: NA
CDR3: CASKSGSSYNSPLHF
DNA: TGTGCCAGCAAATCAGGAAGCTCCTATAATTCACCCCTCCACTTT

J: TRBJ1-2
D: NA
V: TRBV13
size: NA
CDR3: CASSLEGYGYTF
DNA: TGTGCCAGCAGCTTAGAGGGCTATGGCTACACCTTC

J: TRBJ2-1
D: NA
V: TRBV6-4
size: NA
CDR3: CASSDSSGSYNEQFF
DNA: TGTGCCAGCAGTGACTCTAGCGGCTCCTACAATGAGCAGTTCTTC

J: TRBJ2-7
D: TRBD2
V: TRBV7-9
size: NA
CDR3: CASSLLAGGDDEQYF
DNA: TGTGCCAGCAGCTTATTGGCGGGAGGGGACGACGAGCAGTACTTC

J: TRBJ2-7
D: NA
V: TRBV10-3
size: NA
CDR3: CAISASVPDGGALTYEQYF
DNA: TGTGCCATCAGTGCCTCGGTCCCCGATGGCGGGGCCTTGACCTACGAGCAGTACTTC

J: TRBJ1-6
D: NA
V: TRBV5-4
size: NA
CDR3: CASSLDRRGSPLHF
DNA: TGTGCCAGCAGCTTGGACAGGCGAGGTTCACCCCTCCACTTT

J: TRBJ1-1
D: NA
V: TRBV5-1
size: NA
CDR3: CASSLAPSNTEAFF
DNA: TGCGCCAGCAGCTTGGCCCCCTCGAACACTGAAGCTTTCTTT

J: TRBJ1-6
D: NA
V: TRBV6-1
size: NA
CDR3: CASSENPGHHNSPLHF
DNA: TGTGCCAGCAGTGAAAACCCGGGACACCATAATTCACCCCTCCACTTT

J: TRBJ2-7
D: NA
V: TRBV28
size: NA
CDR3: CASSLVPTSLEQYF
DNA: TGTGCCAGCAGTCTAGTACCCACCTCTCTCGAGCAGTACTTC

J: TRBJ2-2
D: NA
V: TRBV6-5
size: NA
CDR3: CASNSDRKTGELFF
DNA: TGTGCCAGCAATTCCGACAGGAAAACCGGGGAGCTGTTTTTT

J: TRBJ2-1
D: NA
V: TRBV7-9
size: NA
CDR3: CASSLDPSGDEQFF
DNA: TGTGCCAGCAGCTTAGATCCGTCGGGAGATGAGCAGTTCTTC

J: TRBJ1-2
D: NA
V: TRBV27
size: NA
CDR3: CARGPQNKYPNYGYTF
DNA: TGTGCCAGGGGACCACAGAACAAATACCCTAACTATGGCTACACCTTC

J: TRBJ2-3
D: NA
V: TRBV6-5
size: few
CDR3: CASSYGRAKDTQYF
DNA: TGTGCCAGCAGTTACGGCAGGGCTAAGGATACGCAGTATTTT

J: TRBJ1-5
D: NA
V: TRBV2
size: NA
CDR3: CASSDGAFDPYQPQHF
DNA: TGTGCCAGCAGTGACGGGGCCTTCGACCCATATCAGCCCCAGCATTTT

J: TRBJ2-5
D: NA
V: TRBV30
size: NA
CDR3: CAWSVPAYQETQYF
DNA: TGTGCCTGGAGTGTACCAGCTTACCAAGAGACCCAGTACTTC

J: TRBJ1-1
D: NA
V: TRBV27
size: few
CDR3: CASSLQNTPNTEAFF
DNA: TGTGCCAGCAGTTTACAGAACACACCGAACACTGAAGCTTTCTTT

J: TRBJ1-2
D: NA
V: TRBV7-2
size: once
CDR3: CASSRRTAPEGYTF
DNA: TGTGCCAGCAGCCGCCGGACAGCGCCGGAGGGCTACACCTTC

J: TRBJ2-7
D: NA
V: TRBV19
size: few
CDR3: CASSPWGESYEQYF
DNA: TGTGCCAGTAGTCCGTGGGGGGAATCCTACGAGCAGTACTTC

J: TRBJ1-5
D: TRBD1
V: TRBV6-5
size: NA
CDR3: CASSYGTGNQPQHF
DNA: TGTGCCAGCAGTTACGGGACAGGGAATCAGCCCCAGCATTTT

J: TRBJ2-7
D: TRBD2
V: TRBV4-3
size: NA
CDR3: CASSQQAGPTYEQYF
DNA: TGCGCCAGCAGCCAGCAAGCGGGGCCTACCTACGAGCAGTACTTC

J: TRBJ2-1
D: TRBD2
V: TRBV28
size: NA
CDR3: CASSPRLAGGIEQFF
DNA: TGTGCCAGCAGTCCTAGACTAGCGGGAGGAATAGAGCAGTTCTTC

J: TRBJ2-2
D: TRBD2
V: TRBV5-4
size: NA
CDR3: CASSRAGGLVAGELFF
DNA: TGTGCCAGCAGCAGAGCGGGAGGTTTGGTTGCCGGGGAGCTGTTTTTT

J: TRBJ2-7
D: NA
V: TRBV30
size: NA
CDR3: CAWSELGISYEQYF
DNA: TGTGCCTGGAGTGAATTGGGAATCTCCTACGAGCAGTACTTC

J: TRBJ1-2
D: NA
V: TRBV14
size: NA
CDR3: CASSQDKGGRTYGYTF
DNA: TGTGCCAGCAGCCAAGATAAAGGCGGCCGGACCTATGGCTACACCTTC